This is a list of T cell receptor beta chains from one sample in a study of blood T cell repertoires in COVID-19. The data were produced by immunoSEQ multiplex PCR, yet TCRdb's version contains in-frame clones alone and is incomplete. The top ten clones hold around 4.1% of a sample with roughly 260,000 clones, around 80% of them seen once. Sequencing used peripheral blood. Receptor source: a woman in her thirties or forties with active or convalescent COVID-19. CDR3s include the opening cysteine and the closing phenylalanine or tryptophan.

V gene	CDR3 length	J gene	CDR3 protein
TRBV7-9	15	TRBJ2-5	CASSLQGVLQETQYF
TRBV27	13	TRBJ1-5	CASSLNRDQPQHF
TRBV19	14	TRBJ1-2	CASSTRGPRGGYTF
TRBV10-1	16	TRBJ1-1	CASSYLKDRGNTEAFF
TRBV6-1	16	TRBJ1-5	CASSESWDRVHQPQHF
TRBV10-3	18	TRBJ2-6	CAISPQTGGPSGANVLTF
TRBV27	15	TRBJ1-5	CASSPRRGSNQPQHF
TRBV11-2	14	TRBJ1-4	CASSLDRLGEKLFF
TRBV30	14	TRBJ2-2	CAWKDRGVTGELFF
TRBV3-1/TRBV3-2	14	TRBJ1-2	CASSQPGFSYGYTF
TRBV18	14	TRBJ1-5	CASSPGVSNQPQHF
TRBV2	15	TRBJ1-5	CASSGGFGSNQPQHF
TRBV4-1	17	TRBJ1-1	CASSQEEQGAGNTEAFF
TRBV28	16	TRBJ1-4	CASSYKRRATNEKLFF
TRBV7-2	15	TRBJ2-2	CASSTPGTEAGELFF
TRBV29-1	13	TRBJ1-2	CSAGDPGWEGYTF
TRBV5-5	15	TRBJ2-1	CASSFGTKSYNEQFF
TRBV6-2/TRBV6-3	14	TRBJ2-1	CASSGRGLYNEQFF
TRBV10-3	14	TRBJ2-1	CAISVGSSYNEQFF
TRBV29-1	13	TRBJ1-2	CSVEPGDEYGYTF
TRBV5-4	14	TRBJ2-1	CASSLRDRYNEQFF
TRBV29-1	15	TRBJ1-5	CSVSAGTGGNQPQHF
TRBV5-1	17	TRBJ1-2	CASSSETDFFSNYGYTF
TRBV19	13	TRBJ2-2	CASSSTGTGELFF
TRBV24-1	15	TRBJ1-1	CATSDRDLGNTEAFF
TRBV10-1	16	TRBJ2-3	CASRAGLANSTDTQYF
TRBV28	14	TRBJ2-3	CARGRGTSTDTQYF